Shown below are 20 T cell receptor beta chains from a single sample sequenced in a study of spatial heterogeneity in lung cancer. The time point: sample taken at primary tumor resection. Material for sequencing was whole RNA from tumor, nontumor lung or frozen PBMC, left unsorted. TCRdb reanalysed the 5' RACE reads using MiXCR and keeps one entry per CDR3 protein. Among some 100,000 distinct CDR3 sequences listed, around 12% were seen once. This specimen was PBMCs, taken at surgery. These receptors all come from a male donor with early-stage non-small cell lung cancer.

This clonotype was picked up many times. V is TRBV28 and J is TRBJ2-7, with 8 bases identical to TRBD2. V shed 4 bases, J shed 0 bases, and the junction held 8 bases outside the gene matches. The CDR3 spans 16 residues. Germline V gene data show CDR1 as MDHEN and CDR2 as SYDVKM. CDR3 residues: CASSSGSGVSSYEQYF. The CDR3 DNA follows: TGTGCCAGCAGTTCCGGTAGCGGGGTTAGCTCCTACGAGCAGTACTTC.

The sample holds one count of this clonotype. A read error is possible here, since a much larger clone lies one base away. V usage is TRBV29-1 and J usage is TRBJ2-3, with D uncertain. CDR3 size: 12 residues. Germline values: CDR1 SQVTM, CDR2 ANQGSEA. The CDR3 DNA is TGCAGCGGCGTAACATCCACAGATTCGCAGTATTTT. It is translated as CSGVTSTDSQYF.

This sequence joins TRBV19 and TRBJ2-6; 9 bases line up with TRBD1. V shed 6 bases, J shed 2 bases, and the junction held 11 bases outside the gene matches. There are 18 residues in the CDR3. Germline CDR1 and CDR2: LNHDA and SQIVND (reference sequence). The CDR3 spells CASRLQGQGFTGANVLTF. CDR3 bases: TGTGCCAGTAGGCTGCAAGGACAGGGGTTTACTGGGGCCAACGTCCTGACTTTC.

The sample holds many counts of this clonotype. The CDR3 region has the DNA TGTGCCAGCAGCTCCCGGACAGCCCCCGGTACCGGGGAGCTGTTTTTT. Amino acid sequence: CASSSRTAPGTGELFF. The J gene is TRBJ2-2, the V gene TRBV7-8; the D gene is possibly TRBD1 (6 bases). The CDR3 runs to 16 residues. V was trimmed by 4 bases and J by 5 bases, leaving 17 bases between them. CDR1 SGHVS and CDR2 FQNEAQ come from the germline V gene.

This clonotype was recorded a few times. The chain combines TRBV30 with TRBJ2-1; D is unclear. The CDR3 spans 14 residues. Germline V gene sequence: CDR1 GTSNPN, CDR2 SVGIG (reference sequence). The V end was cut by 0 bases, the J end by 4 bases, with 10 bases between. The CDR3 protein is CAWSVKKGYNEQFF. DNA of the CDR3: TGTGCCTGGAGTGTGAAGAAAGGGTACAATGAGCAGTTCTTC.

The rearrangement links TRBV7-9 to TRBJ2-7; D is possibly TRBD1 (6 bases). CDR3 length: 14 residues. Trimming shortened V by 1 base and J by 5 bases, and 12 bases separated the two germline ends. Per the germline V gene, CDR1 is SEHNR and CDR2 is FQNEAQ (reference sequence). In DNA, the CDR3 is TGTGCCAGCAGCTTAGTGCAGGGGAGACACGAGCAGTACTTC. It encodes CASSLVQGRHEQYF.

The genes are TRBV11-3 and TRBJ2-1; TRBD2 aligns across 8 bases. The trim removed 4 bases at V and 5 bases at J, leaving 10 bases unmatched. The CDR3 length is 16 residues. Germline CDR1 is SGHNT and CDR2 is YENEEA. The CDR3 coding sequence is TGTGCCAGCAGCTCCTGGAGTAGCGGGACACACAATGAGCAGTTCTTC. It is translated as CASSSWSSGTHNEQFF.

CDR3 bases: TGTGCCAGCTCAGATACGACGGCTCAAGAGACCCAGTACTTC. Protein sequence: CASSDTTAQETQYF. This sequence joins TRBV18 and TRBJ2-5; no clear D. Looked up from germline, CDR1 is KGHSH and CDR2 is LQKENI. The CDR3 has 14 amino acids. V lost 5 bases, J lost 2 bases, and 12 bases lay in between.

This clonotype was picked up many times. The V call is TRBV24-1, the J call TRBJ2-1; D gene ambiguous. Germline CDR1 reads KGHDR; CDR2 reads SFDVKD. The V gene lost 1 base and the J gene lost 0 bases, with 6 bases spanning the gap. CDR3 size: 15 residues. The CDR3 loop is CATSDFQRSYNEQFF. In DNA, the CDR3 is TGTGCCACCAGTGATTTTCAACGCTCCTACAATGAGCAGTTCTTC.

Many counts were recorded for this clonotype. The CDR3 loop is CASSLSLAGADTQYF. The CDR3 DNA reads TGCGCCAGCAGCTTGTCACTAGCGGGAGCAGATACGCAGTATTTT. The V gene is TRBV5-1, the J gene TRBJ2-3; TRBD2 aligns across 11 bases. Unmatched junction bases numbered 2, after V lost 1 base and J lost 4 bases. Germline-derived CDR1 and CDR2 are SGHRS and YFSETQ. The CDR3 is made up of 15 amino acids. Combining the CDR3 with reference TRBV5-1 and TRBJ2-3 gives the whole variable domain KAGVTQTPRYLIKTRGQQVTLSCSPISGHRSVSWYQQTPGQGLQFLFEYFSETQRNKGNFPGRFSGRQFSNSRSEMNVSTLELGDSALYLCASSLSLAGADTQYFGPGTRLTVL.

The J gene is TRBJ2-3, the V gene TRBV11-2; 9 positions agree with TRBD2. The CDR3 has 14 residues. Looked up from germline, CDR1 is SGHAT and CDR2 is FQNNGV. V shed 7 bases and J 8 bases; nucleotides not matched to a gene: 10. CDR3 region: CASNMASGIGTQYF. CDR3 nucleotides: TGTGCCAGCAATATGGCTAGCGGGATCGGTACGCAGTATTTT.

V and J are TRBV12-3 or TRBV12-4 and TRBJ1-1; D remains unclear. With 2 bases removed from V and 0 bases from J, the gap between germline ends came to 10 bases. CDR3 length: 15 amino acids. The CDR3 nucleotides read TGTGCCAGCAGTTTACGACTGAGCATGAACACTGAAGCTTTCTTT. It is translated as CASSLRLSMNTEAFF.

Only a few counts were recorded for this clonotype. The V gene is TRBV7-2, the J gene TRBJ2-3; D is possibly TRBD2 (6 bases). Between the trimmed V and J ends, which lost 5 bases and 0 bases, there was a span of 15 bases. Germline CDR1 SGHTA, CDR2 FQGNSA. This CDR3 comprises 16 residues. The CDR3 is CASSRKSGPSTDTQYF. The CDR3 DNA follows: TGTGCCAGCAGCCGAAAGAGCGGGCCTAGCACAGATACGCAGTATTTT.

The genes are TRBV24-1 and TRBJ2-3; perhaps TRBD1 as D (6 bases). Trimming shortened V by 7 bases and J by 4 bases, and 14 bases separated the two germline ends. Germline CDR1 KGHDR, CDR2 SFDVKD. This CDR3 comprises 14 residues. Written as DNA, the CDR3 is TGTGCCACCAGCGAGACTGGGGGCGCAGATACGCAGTATTTT. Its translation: CATSETGGADTQYF.

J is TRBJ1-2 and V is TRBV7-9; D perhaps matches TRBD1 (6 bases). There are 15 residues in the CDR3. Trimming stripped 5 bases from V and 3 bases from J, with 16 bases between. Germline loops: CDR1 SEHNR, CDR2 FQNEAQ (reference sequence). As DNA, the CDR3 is TGTGCCAGCAGCCGCAGGGGAGGGAGCGACTATGGCTACACCTTC. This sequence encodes CASSRRGGSDYGYTF.

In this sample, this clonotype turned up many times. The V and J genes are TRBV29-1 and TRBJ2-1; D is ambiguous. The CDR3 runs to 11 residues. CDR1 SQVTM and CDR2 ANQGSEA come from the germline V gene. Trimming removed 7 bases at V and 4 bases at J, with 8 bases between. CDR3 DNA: TGCAGCGCGGGTCGGTACAATGAGCAGTTCTTC. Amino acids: CSAGRYNEQFF.

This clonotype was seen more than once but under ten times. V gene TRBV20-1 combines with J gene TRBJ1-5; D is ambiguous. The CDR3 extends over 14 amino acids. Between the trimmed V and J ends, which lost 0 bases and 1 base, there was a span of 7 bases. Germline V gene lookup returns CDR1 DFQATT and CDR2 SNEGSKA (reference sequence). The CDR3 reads CSARDPGSNQPQHF. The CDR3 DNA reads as TGCAGTGCTAGAGACCCGGGGAGCAATCAGCCCCAGCATTTT.

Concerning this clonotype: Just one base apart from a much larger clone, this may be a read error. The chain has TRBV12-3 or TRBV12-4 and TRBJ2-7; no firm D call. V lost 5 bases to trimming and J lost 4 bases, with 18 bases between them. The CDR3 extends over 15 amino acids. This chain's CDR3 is CASSLNRPRSYEQYF. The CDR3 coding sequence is TGTGCCAGCAGTCTTAACCGCCCCAGGTCTTACGAGCAGTACTTC.

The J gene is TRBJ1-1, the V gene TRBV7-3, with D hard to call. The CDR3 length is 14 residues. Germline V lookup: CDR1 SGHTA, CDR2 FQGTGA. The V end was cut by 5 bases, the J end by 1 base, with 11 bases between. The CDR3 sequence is CASSMDGTNTEAFF. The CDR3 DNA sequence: TGTGCCAGCAGCATGGACGGAACGAACACTGAAGCTTTCTTT.

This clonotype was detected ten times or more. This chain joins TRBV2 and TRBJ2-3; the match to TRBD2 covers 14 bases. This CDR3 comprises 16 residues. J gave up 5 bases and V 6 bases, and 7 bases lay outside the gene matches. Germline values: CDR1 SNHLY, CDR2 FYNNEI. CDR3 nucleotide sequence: TGTGCCAGCAGAAAAGGGACTAGCGGGAGCCTAGATACGCAGTATTTT. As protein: CASRKGTSGSLDTQYF.